One sample yielded the 7 T cell receptor beta chains listed below, sequenced in a study of CD8 T cell repertoires and HIV-1 epitope variants. Libraries were prepared by immunoSEQ multiplex PCR; TCRdb keeps only in-frame clonotypes and omits some of them. The sample lists roughly 5,800 clones; roughly 60% were seen once. Their recognized antigens are unknown. The sample was cultured CD8+ T cells derived from PBMCs. These receptors came from a male donor with HIV.

The rearrangement links TRBV10-3 to TRBJ2-7; TRBD1 agrees at 8 bases. V trimming: 7 bases; J trimming: 3 bases; junction bases outside the gene matches: 5. The CDR3 is made up of 13 amino acids. Germline V lookup: CDR1 ENHRY, CDR2 SYGVKD. CDR3 nucleotide sequence: TGTGCCATCAATTCCGGACAGGGCTACGAGCAGTACTTC. This gives the protein CAINSGQGYEQYF.

The V and J genes are TRBV2 and TRBJ2-7, with D unresolved. Trimming removed 0 bases from V and 2 bases from J, with 5 bases in between. This CDR3 is built from 13 residues. CDR1 is SNHLY, CDR2 FYNNEI, per germline. The CDR3 region is CASSEAGPYEQYF. The CDR3 nucleotides are TGTGCCAGCAGTGAAGCGGGCCCCTACGAGCAGTACTTC.

This clone was recorded a few times. The chain couples TRBV28 to TRBJ1-5; tentative D call: TRBD1 (5 bases). CDR3 size: 14 residues. CDR1 is MDHEN, CDR2 SYDVKM, per germline. V lost 6 bases, J lost 3 bases, and 12 bases lay in between. The CDR3 coding sequence is TGTGCCAGCAGCCCATCGACAGACAATCAGCCCCAGCATTTT. Its protein product is CASSPSTDNQPQHF.

In DNA, the CDR3 is TGTGCCAGCAGTTACGATCAGGATGGCTACACCTTC. Translation gives CASSYDQDGYTF. V gene TRBV6-5 combines with J gene TRBJ1-2; D unresolved. Germline V gene sequence: CDR1 MNHEY, CDR2 SVGAGI. V lost 2 bases and J lost 6, with 7 bases in between. CDR3 size: 12 residues.

The gene calls are TRBV9 and TRBJ2-6, with 8 bases lining up with TRBD1. The V and J ends lost 4 bases and 0 bases, in that order; junction bases with no gene match: 6. CDR1 SGDLS and CDR2 YYNGEE come from the germline V gene. The CDR3 runs to 17 residues. The CDR3 spells CASSIGQGISGANVLTF. For the CDR3, the DNA is TGTGCCAGCAGCATAGGACAGGGAATCTCTGGGGCCAACGTCCTGACTTTC.

This clone is categorized as large. The J gene is TRBJ1-2, the V gene TRBV4-2, with 7 bases fitting TRBD1. Looked up from germline, CDR1 is LGHNA and CDR2 is YNFKEQ. The CDR3 sequence is 15 residues long. V gave up 4 bases and J gave up 7 bases; unmatched junction bases: 12. The CDR3 protein is CASSLGDSGRGGYTF. The DNA for the CDR3 is TGTGCCAGCAGCCTAGGGGACAGCGGGAGGGGTGGCTACACCTTC.

J is TRBJ2-7 and V is TRBV27, with D possibly matching TRBD2 (5 bases). Germline CDR1 MNHEY, CDR2 SMNVEV (reference sequence). The length of the CDR3 is 13 residues. With 3 bases removed from V and 3 bases from J, the gap between germline ends came to 9 bases. The CDR3 protein is CASSLGVYYEQYF. The DNA for the CDR3 is TGTGCCAGCAGTTTGGGAGTCTACTACGAGCAGTACTTC.